This is a list of T cell receptor beta chains from one sample in a study of metastatic and nonmetastatic thyroid tumors. TCRdb re-called clones from the PCR reads using MiXCR. The data hold around 31,000 clones, with 25% to 30% observed a single time. Source material: blood. These receptors came from a female donor with papillary thyroid cancer or a benign thyroid nodule (not recorded which). Some clones in this sample may be carry-over from other donors' samples. Both conserved end residues are part of each CDR3. The order of the fields is clone size, J gene, D gene, V gene, CDR3 protein, CDR3 DNA. D genes are given only for firm matches. Clone size, where shown, is once, few, many, or a class for clones that have expanded.

clone_size: .
j_call: TRBJ1-2
d_call: .
v_call: TRBV5-4
cdr3_aa: CASTMGGTRGYGYTF
cdr3_nt: TGTGCCAGCACCATGGGGGGGACGAGGGGCTATGGCTACACCTTC

clone_size: .
j_call: TRBJ2-7
d_call: TRBD2
v_call: TRBV6-2/TRBV6-3
cdr3_aa: CASSYATSETFEQYF
cdr3_nt: TGTGCCAGCAGTTACGCAACTAGCGAAACCTTCGAGCAGTACTTC

clone_size: many
j_call: TRBJ1-2
d_call: .
v_call: TRBV6-9
cdr3_aa: CASTPPGQTRWDGYTF
cdr3_nt: TGTGCCAGCACCCCCCCTGGACAAACTCGATGGGATGGCTACACCTTC

clone_size: .
j_call: TRBJ2-3
d_call: TRBD2
v_call: TRBV6-2/TRBV6-3
cdr3_aa: CASRGGLAGALSSTDTQYF
cdr3_nt: TGTGCCAGCAGGGGCGGACTAGCGGGGGCCTTGTCTAGCACAGATACGCAGTATTTT

clone_size: .
j_call: TRBJ2-7
d_call: TRBD2
v_call: TRBV28
cdr3_aa: CASRLLAGASEQYF
cdr3_nt: TGTGCCAGCAGACTACTAGCGGGAGCCTCCGAGCAGTACTTC

clone_size: .
j_call: TRBJ1-1
d_call: .
v_call: TRBV28
cdr3_aa: CASTFSGNTEAFF
cdr3_nt: TGTGCCAGCACCTTTTCGGGGAACACTGAAGCTTTCTTT

clone_size: few
j_call: TRBJ1-2
d_call: TRBD1
v_call: TRBV28
cdr3_aa: CASSLDRGHEFDGYTF
cdr3_nt: TGTGCCAGCAGCCTGGACAGGGGGCATGAGTTTGATGGCTACACCTTC

clone_size: many
j_call: TRBJ2-4
d_call: TRBD2
v_call: TRBV10-3
cdr3_aa: CAISESGRLAERNIQYF
cdr3_nt: TGTGCCATCAGTGAGTCAGGGAGGCTAGCGGAACGAAACATTCAGTACTTC

clone_size: .
j_call: TRBJ2-7
d_call: TRBD1
v_call: TRBV5-1
cdr3_aa: CASSYRDRGYEQYF
cdr3_nt: TGCGCCAGCAGCTACCGGGACAGAGGATACGAGCAGTACTTC

clone_size: .
j_call: TRBJ2-2
d_call: .
v_call: TRBV28
cdr3_aa: CASSLLGANTGDLFF
cdr3_nt: TGTGCCAGCAGTTTATTGGGGGCTAACACCGGGGATCTGTTTTTT

clone_size: .
j_call: TRBJ2-7
d_call: .
v_call: TRBV4-1
cdr3_aa: CASSLISLSDNEQYF
cdr3_nt: TGCGCCAGCAGCCTGATAAGTTTGAGCGACAACGAGCAGTACTTC

clone_size: .
j_call: TRBJ2-2
d_call: .
v_call: TRBV11-2
cdr3_aa: CASSLLAGELFF
cdr3_nt: TGTGCCAGCAGCTTACTAGCCGGGGAGCTGTTTTTT

clone_size: .
j_call: TRBJ1-1
d_call: TRBD1
v_call: TRBV7-8
cdr3_aa: CASSLDRGGTEAFF
cdr3_nt: TGTGCCAGCAGCTTAGACAGGGGAGGGACTGAAGCTTTCTTT

clone_size: many
j_call: TRBJ2-3
d_call: .
v_call: TRBV20-1
cdr3_aa: CSAPQSTDTQYF
cdr3_nt: TGCAGTGCTCCTCAGTCCACAGATACGCAGTATTTT

clone_size: many
j_call: TRBJ1-1
d_call: .
v_call: TRBV2
cdr3_aa: CASSAGVVTEAFF
cdr3_nt: TGTGCCAGCAGTGCAGGGGTAGTCACTGAAGCTTTCTTT

clone_size: many
j_call: TRBJ2-1
d_call: TRBD2
v_call: TRBV5-6
cdr3_aa: CASSWGSGRAHEQFF
cdr3_nt: TGTGCCAGCAGCTGGGGTAGCGGGAGGGCCCATGAGCAGTTCTTC

clone_size: .
j_call: TRBJ1-2
d_call: .
v_call: TRBV12-3/TRBV12-4
cdr3_aa: CASSTGTGNYGYTF
cdr3_nt: TGTGCCAGCAGTACTGGAACAGGCAACTATGGCTACACCTTC

clone_size: .
j_call: TRBJ1-2
d_call: .
v_call: TRBV5-6
cdr3_aa: CASSLDTNYGYTF
cdr3_nt: TGTGCCAGCAGCTTGGACACCAACTATGGCTACACCTTC

clone_size: .
j_call: TRBJ1-2
d_call: .
v_call: TRBV20-1
cdr3_aa: CSASEEIYGYTF
cdr3_nt: TGCAGTGCTTCCGAGGAGATCTATGGCTACACCTTC

clone_size: few
j_call: TRBJ2-2
d_call: TRBD2
v_call: TRBV6-1
cdr3_aa: CASSPGLAGNTGELFF
cdr3_nt: TGTGCCAGCAGCCCTGGACTAGCGGGAAACACCGGGGAGCTGTTTTTT

clone_size: .
j_call: TRBJ2-1
d_call: TRBD2
v_call: TRBV6-2/TRBV6-3
cdr3_aa: CASSYISSGGYNEQFF
cdr3_nt: TGTGCCAGCAGTTACATTTCTAGCGGGGGTTACAATGAGCAGTTCTTC

clone_size: few
j_call: TRBJ2-1
d_call: TRBD1
v_call: TRBV6-1
cdr3_aa: CASSEERTGAREQFF
cdr3_nt: TGTGCCAGCAGTGAAGAGCGGACAGGGGCTCGGGAGCAGTTCTTC

clone_size: .
j_call: TRBJ1-2
d_call: TRBD1
v_call: TRBV20-1
cdr3_aa: CSARKPGQGGYGYTF
cdr3_nt: TGCAGTGCTAGAAAACCGGGACAGGGAGGCTATGGCTACACCTTC

clone_size: once
j_call: TRBJ1-1
d_call: .
v_call: TRBV5-6
cdr3_aa: CASSLGPSGRNTEAFF
cdr3_nt: TGTGCCAGCAGCTTGGGCCCCTCCGGGAGGAACACTGAAGCTTTCTTT

clone_size: few
j_call: TRBJ2-3
d_call: TRBD2
v_call: TRBV20-1
cdr3_aa: CSAPTSGGADTQYF
cdr3_nt: TGCAGTGCGCCGACTAGCGGGGGGGCAGATACGCAGTATTTT

clone_size: many
j_call: TRBJ2-3
d_call: .
v_call: TRBV29-1
cdr3_aa: CSVFNRVSDTQYF
cdr3_nt: TGCAGCGTGTTCAATAGGGTTTCAGATACGCAGTATTTT

clone_size: .
j_call: TRBJ1-5
d_call: .
v_call: TRBV6-2/TRBV6-3
cdr3_aa: CASSYDVGAGQPQHF
cdr3_nt: TGTGCCAGCAGTTACGATGTAGGGGCAGGGCAGCCCCAGCATTTT

clone_size: .
j_call: TRBJ2-7
d_call: TRBD2
v_call: TRBV20-1
cdr3_aa: CSARVSSGTNEQYF
cdr3_nt: TGCAGTGCTAGAGTGTCTAGCGGGACAAACGAGCAGTACTTC

clone_size: once
j_call: TRBJ2-2
d_call: .
v_call: TRBV5-1
cdr3_aa: CASSLRGGTGELFF
cdr3_nt: TGCGCCAGCAGCTTGCGGGGAGGAACCGGGGAGCTGTTTTTT

clone_size: .
j_call: TRBJ1-1
d_call: .
v_call: TRBV30
cdr3_aa: CAWSPRVPAAFF
cdr3_nt: TGTGCCTGGAGTCCACGGGTCCCGGCGGCTTTCTTT

clone_size: .
j_call: TRBJ2-7
d_call: .
v_call: TRBV20-1
cdr3_aa: CSAWGTPTYEQYF
cdr3_nt: TGCAGTGCTTGGGGGACTCCTACCTACGAGCAGTACTTC

clone_size: .
j_call: TRBJ1-3
d_call: .
v_call: TRBV3-1
cdr3_aa: CASSQAQGRNTIYF
cdr3_nt: TGTGCCAGCAGCCAAGCACAGGGTAGAAACACCATATATTTT

clone_size: .
j_call: TRBJ2-5
d_call: .
v_call: TRBV27
cdr3_aa: CASSLHSWETQYF
cdr3_nt: TGTGCCAGCAGTTTACACTCGTGGGAGACCCAGTACTTC

clone_size: .
j_call: TRBJ2-7
d_call: .
v_call: TRBV6-2/TRBV6-3
cdr3_aa: CASNNPRSLNEQYF
cdr3_nt: TGTGCCAGCAATAACCCTCGGAGTCTGAACGAGCAGTACTTC

clone_size: .
j_call: TRBJ1-4
d_call: .
v_call: TRBV13
cdr3_aa: CASSFGRPSEKLFF
cdr3_nt: TGTGCCAGCAGCTTCGGGCGACCCAGTGAAAAACTGTTTTTT

clone_size: many
j_call: TRBJ2-2
d_call: TRBD1
v_call: TRBV30
cdr3_aa: CAWSTTGGGTGELFF
cdr3_nt: TGTGCCTGGAGTACCACAGGGGGCGGGACCGGGGAGCTGTTTTTT

clone_size: many
j_call: TRBJ2-1
d_call: .
v_call: TRBV19
cdr3_aa: CASSIDLGYNEQFF
cdr3_nt: TGTGCCAGTAGTATAGATCTGGGCTACAATGAGCAGTTCTTC

clone_size: many
j_call: TRBJ2-7
d_call: TRBD2
v_call: TRBV20-1
cdr3_aa: CSARTSSSSYEQYF
cdr3_nt: TGCAGTGCCAGGACTAGCAGTAGCTCCTACGAGCAGTACTTC

clone_size: .
j_call: TRBJ1-2
d_call: .
v_call: TRBV30
cdr3_aa: CAWSLGREGYTF
cdr3_nt: TGTGCCTGGAGTCTTGGTAGGGAGGGCTACACCTTC

clone_size: .
j_call: TRBJ1-2
d_call: .
v_call: TRBV30
cdr3_aa: CACWGGGLRGYTF
cdr3_nt: TGTGCCTGCTGGGGCGGGGGCCTGAGAGGCTACACCTTC

clone_size: .
j_call: TRBJ2-3
d_call: TRBD2
v_call: TRBV7-2
cdr3_aa: CASSLSGRRDDTQYF
cdr3_nt: TGTGCCAGCAGCTTAAGCGGGAGGAGGGATGATACGCAGTATTTT

clone_size: .
j_call: TRBJ2-7
d_call: .
v_call: TRBV28
cdr3_aa: CASSFSISYEQYF
cdr3_nt: TGTGCCAGCAGTTTCAGTATCTCCTACGAGCAGTACTTC

clone_size: .
j_call: TRBJ1-2
d_call: .
v_call: TRBV19
cdr3_aa: CASSIAHDSGEYGYTF
cdr3_nt: TGTGCCAGTAGTATAGCCCACGACAGTGGGGAGTATGGCTACACCTTC

clone_size: many
j_call: TRBJ1-1
d_call: .
v_call: TRBV20-1
cdr3_aa: CSARGGGHMTEAFF
cdr3_nt: TGCAGTGCTAGAGGCGGGGGACACATGACTGAAGCTTTCTTT

clone_size: .
j_call: TRBJ2-7
d_call: TRBD1
v_call: TRBV6-2/TRBV6-3
cdr3_aa: CASSRDRGYEQYF
cdr3_nt: TGTGCCAGCAGTCGAGACAGGGGCTACGAGCAGTACTTC

clone_size: medium-sized
j_call: TRBJ2-7
d_call: TRBD2
v_call: TRBV6-5
cdr3_aa: CASSYSTGLIYEQYF
cdr3_nt: TGTGCCAGCAGTTACTCGACGGGACTAATCTACGAGCAGTACTTC

clone_size: few
j_call: TRBJ2-7
d_call: TRBD2
v_call: TRBV5-5
cdr3_aa: CASKVSGGAYEQYF
cdr3_nt: TGTGCCAGCAAAGTAAGCGGGGGGGCCTACGAGCAGTACTTC

clone_size: .
j_call: TRBJ1-6
d_call: TRBD1
v_call: TRBV5-1
cdr3_aa: CASRSSGQGGSPLHF
cdr3_nt: TGCGCCAGCAGATCGTCGGGACAGGGAGGTTCACCCCTCCACTTT

clone_size: once
j_call: TRBJ1-2
d_call: TRBD1
v_call: TRBV9
cdr3_aa: CASSAGTGLEFGYTF
cdr3_nt: TGTGCCAGCAGCGCCGGGACAGGGTTAGAGTTTGGCTACACCTTC

clone_size: many
j_call: TRBJ2-6
d_call: .
v_call: TRBV15
cdr3_aa: CATSRGGWGSGANVLTF
cdr3_nt: TGTGCCACCAGCAGAGGGGGGTGGGGCTCTGGGGCCAACGTCCTGACTTTC

clone_size: .
j_call: TRBJ2-3
d_call: .
v_call: TRBV5-1
cdr3_aa: CASGQATDTQYF
cdr3_nt: TGCGCCAGCGGGCAGGCCACAGATACGCAGTATTTT

clone_size: many
j_call: TRBJ1-1
d_call: TRBD1
v_call: TRBV27
cdr3_aa: CASRINRQGAAEAFF
cdr3_nt: TGTGCCAGCAGAATAAACCGACAGGGGGCCGCTGAAGCTTTCTTT

clone_size: medium-sized
j_call: TRBJ2-1
d_call: TRBD2
v_call: TRBV20-1
cdr3_aa: CSARDGRGDEQFF
cdr3_nt: TGCAGTGCTAGAGACGGGAGGGGTGATGAGCAGTTCTTC

clone_size: .
j_call: TRBJ2-1
d_call: TRBD2
v_call: TRBV4-2
cdr3_aa: CASSGGLAGSNNEQFF
cdr3_nt: TGTGCCAGCAGCGGGGGACTAGCGGGGTCAAACAATGAGCAGTTCTTC

clone_size: .
j_call: TRBJ1-6
d_call: .
v_call: TRBV7-2
cdr3_aa: CASSPGAANSPLHF
cdr3_nt: TGTGCCAGCAGCCCCGGGGCAGCTAATTCACCCCTCCACTTT

clone_size: many
j_call: TRBJ1-4
d_call: .
v_call: TRBV27
cdr3_aa: CASSFRENEKLFF
cdr3_nt: TGTGCCAGCAGTTTCCGTGAGAATGAAAAACTGTTTTTT

clone_size: .
j_call: TRBJ2-7
d_call: .
v_call: TRBV20-1
cdr3_aa: CSALHPGTGSYEQYF
cdr3_nt: TGCAGTGCTCTACACCCCGGGACTGGCTCCTACGAGCAGTACTTC